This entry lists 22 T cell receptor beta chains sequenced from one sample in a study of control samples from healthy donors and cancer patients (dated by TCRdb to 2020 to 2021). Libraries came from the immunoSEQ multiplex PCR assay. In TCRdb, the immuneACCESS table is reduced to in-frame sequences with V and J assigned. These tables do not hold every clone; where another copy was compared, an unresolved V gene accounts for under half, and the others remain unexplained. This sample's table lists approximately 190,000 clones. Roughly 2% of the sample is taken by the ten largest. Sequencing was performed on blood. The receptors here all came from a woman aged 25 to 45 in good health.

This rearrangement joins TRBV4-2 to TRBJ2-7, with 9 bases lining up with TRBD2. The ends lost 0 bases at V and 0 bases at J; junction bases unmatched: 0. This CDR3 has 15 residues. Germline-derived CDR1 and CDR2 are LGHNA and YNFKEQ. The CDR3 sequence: CASSQERGGSYEQYF. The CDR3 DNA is TGTGCCAGCAGCCAAGAGCGGGGGGGCTCCTACGAGCAGTACTTC.

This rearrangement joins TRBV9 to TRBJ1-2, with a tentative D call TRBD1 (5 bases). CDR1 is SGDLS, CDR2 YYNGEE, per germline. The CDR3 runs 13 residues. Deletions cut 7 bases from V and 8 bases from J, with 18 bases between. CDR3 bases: TGTGCCAGCTCACTAGGACCGGGGGAAGGCTACACCTTC. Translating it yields CASSLGPGEGYTF.

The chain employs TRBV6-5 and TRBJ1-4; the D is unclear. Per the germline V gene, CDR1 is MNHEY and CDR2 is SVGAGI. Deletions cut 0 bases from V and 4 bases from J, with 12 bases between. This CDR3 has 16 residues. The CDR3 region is CASSYSLTFLNEKLFF. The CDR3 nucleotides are TGTGCCAGCAGTTACTCGCTTACATTCCTTAATGAAAAACTGTTTTTT.

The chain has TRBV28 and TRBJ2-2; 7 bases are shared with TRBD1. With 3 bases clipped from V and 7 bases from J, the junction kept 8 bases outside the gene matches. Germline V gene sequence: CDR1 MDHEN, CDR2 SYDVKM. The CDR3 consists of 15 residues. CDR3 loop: CASSFFRAGGGELFF. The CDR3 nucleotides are TGTGCCAGCAGTTTCTTTAGGGCAGGGGGCGGGGAGCTGTTTTTT.

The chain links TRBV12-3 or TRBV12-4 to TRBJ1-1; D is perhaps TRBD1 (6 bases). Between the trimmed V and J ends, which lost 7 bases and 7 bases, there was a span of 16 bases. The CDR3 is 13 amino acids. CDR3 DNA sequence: TGTGCCAGCAATAACAGGGTCAGCATTGAAGCTTTCTTT. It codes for CASNNRVSIEAFF.

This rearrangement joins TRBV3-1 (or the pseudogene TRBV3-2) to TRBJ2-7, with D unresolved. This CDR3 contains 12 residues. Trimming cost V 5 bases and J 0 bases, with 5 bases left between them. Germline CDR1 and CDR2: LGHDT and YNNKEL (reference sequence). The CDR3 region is CASSTYSYEQYF. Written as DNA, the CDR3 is TGTGCCAGCAGCACATACTCCTACGAGCAGTACTTC.

In DNA, the CDR3 is TGTGCCAGCAGCTTGGCCAAAAGGGGGGTTCGGCAGCCCCAGCATTTT. Amino acid sequence: CASSLAKRGVRQPQHF. The V and J genes are TRBV5-6 and TRBJ1-5; tentative D call: TRBD1 (6 bases). CDR1 and CDR2 from the germline V gene are SGHDT and YYEEEE. V was clipped by 0 bases and J by 7 bases, with 17 bases between them. The CDR3 contains 16 residues.

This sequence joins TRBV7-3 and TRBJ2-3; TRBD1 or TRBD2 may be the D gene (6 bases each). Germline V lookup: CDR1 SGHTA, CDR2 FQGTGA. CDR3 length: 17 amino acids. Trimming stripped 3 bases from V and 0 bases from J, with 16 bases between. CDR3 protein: CASSLRPRGASTDTQYF. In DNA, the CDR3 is TGTGCCAGCAGCTTGCGACCAAGGGGGGCTAGCACAGATACGCAGTATTTT.

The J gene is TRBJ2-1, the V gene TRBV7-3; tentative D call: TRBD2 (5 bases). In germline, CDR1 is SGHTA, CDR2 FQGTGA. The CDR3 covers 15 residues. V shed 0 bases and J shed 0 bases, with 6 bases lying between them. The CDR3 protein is CASSLTGSSYNEQFF. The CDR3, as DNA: TGTGCCAGCAGCTTAACAGGGAGCTCCTACAATGAGCAGTTCTTC.

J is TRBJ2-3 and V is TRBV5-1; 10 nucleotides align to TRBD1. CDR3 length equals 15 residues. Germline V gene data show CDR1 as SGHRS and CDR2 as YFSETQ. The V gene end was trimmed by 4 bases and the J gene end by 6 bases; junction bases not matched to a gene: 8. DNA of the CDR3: TGCGCCAGCAGCCCGGGGACAGGGGCTCCGGATACGCAGTATTTT. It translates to CASSPGTGAPDTQYF.

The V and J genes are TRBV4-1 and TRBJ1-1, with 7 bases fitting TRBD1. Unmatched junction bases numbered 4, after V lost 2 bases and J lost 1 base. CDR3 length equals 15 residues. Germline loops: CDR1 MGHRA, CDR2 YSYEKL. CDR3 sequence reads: CASSQLQGENTEAFF. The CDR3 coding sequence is TGCGCCAGCAGCCAACTTCAGGGGGAGAACACTGAAGCTTTCTTT.

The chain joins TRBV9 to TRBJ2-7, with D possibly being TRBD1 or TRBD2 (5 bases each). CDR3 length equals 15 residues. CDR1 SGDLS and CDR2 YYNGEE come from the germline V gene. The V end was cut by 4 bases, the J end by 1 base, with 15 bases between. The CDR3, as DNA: TGTGCCAGCAGCCCCGGGACGTTCGTTTCCTACGAGCAGTACTTC. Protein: CASSPGTFVSYEQYF.

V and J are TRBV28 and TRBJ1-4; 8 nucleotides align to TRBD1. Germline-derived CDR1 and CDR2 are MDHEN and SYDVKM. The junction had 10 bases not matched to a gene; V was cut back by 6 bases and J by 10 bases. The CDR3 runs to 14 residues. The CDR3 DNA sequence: TGTGCCAGCAGCCTAACAGGGGGTGGAGGAAAACTGTTTTTT. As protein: CASSLTGGGGKLFF.

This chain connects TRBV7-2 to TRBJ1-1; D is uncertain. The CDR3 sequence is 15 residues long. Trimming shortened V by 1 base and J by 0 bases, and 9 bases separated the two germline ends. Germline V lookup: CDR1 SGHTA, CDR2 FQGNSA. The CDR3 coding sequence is TGTGCCAGCAGCTTAGATCTAGTTATGAACACTGAAGCTTTCTTT. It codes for CASSLDLVMNTEAFF.

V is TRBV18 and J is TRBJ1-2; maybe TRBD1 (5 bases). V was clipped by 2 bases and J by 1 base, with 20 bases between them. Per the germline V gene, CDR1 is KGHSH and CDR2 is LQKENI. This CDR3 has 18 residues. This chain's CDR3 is CASSPEFPGGGGNYGYTF. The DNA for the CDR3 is TGTGCCAGCTCACCAGAATTTCCGGGCGGCGGGGGTAACTATGGCTACACCTTC. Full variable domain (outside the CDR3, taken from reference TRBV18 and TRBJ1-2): NAGVMQNPRHLVRRRGQEARLRCSPMKGHSHVYWYRQLPEEGLKFMVYLQKENIIDESGMPKERFSAEFPKEGPSILRIQQVVRGDSAAYFCASSPEFPGGGGNYGYTFGSGTRLTVV.

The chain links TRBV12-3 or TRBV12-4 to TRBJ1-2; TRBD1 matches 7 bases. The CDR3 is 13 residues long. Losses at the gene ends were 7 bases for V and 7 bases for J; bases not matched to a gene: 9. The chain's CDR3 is CASNDRDWGGYTF. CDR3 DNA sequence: TGTGCCAGCAATGACAGGGACTGGGGTGGCTACACCTTC.

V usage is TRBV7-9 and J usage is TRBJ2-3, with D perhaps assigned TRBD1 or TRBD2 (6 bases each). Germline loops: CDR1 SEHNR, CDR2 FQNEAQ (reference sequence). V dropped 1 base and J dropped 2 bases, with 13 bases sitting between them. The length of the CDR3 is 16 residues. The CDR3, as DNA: TGTGCCAGCAGCTTAGGTATAGGGGGGCTCACAGATACGCAGTATTTT. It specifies CASSLGIGGLTDTQYF.

CDR3 DNA: TGTGCCAGCAGTTACCCGGACAGTTACAATGAGCAGTTCTTC. It specifies CASSYPDSYNEQFF. The genes are TRBV6-2 or TRBV6-3 and TRBJ2-1; weak D call: TRBD1 (6 bases). Germline CDR1 reads MNHEY; CDR2 reads SVGEGT. V was cut by 2 bases and J by 4 bases, with 9 bases left in between. The length of the CDR3 is 14 residues.

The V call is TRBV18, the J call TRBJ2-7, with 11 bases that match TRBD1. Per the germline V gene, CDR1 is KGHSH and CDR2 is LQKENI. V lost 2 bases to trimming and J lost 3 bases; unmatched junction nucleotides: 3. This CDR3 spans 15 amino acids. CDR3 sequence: CASSPGQGAGYEQYF. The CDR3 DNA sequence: TGTGCCAGCTCACCAGGACAGGGGGCTGGCTACGAGCAGTACTTC.

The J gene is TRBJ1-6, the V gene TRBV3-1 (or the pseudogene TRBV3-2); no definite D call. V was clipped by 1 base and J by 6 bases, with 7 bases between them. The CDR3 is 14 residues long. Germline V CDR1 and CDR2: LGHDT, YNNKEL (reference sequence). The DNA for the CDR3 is TGTGCCAGCAGCCAAGTGGATCCTAATTCACCCCTCCACTTT. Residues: CASSQVDPNSPLHF.

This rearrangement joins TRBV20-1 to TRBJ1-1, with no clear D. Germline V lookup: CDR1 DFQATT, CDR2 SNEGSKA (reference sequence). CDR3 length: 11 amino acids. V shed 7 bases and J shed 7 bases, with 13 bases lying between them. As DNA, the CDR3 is TGCAGTGGTCGATCTGTCCTTGAAGCTTTCTTT. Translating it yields CSGRSVLEAFF.

The CDR3 coding sequence is TGCGCCAGCAGCTTGTTAGGGTTCGGCTACACCTTC. As protein: CASSLLGFGYTF. V and J are TRBV5-1 and TRBJ1-2; no firm D call. There are 12 residues in the CDR3. V lost 1 base and J 8 bases, leaving 9 bases between the germline ends. The germline gives CDR1 SGHRS, CDR2 YFSETQ.